This TCR beta chain was sequenced during a study of blood T cells in healthy people across ages. Combining a sample-barcoded 5' primer with a J-beta primer mix, a second PCR ran for about 7 to 11 cycles. TCRdb re-called the 5' RACE reads with MiXCR, one entry per CDR3 protein. The sample has about 830,000 distinct CDR3 sequences, over 45% seen once. Whole-study results and caveats: The long-lived group displayed more naive CD4+ cells, plus higher diversity, than the aged donors did.

This clonotype has a handful of counts. Its cognate antigen is unknown. From germline, CDR1 is DFQATT and CDR2 SNEGSKA (reference sequence). The CDR3 loop spans 17 amino acids. V was pared by 6 bases and J by 5 bases, with 17 bases of the junction left unmatched. The sequenced material came from blood. The V gene is TRBV20-1, the J gene TRBJ2-5; 11 positions match TRBD2. This clonotype was sampled from a man aged 25 to 45 in good health. CDR3 coding DNA: TGCAGTGCCTTATGGGTTGCTAGCGGGAGGCTTGGGGAGACCCAGTACTTC. As protein: CSALWVASGRLGETQYF.